This section outlines one T cell receptor (beta chain) sequence together with its context. The CDR3 covers 19 residues. The germline V and J ends were trimmed by 1 base and 2 bases, with 21 bases remaining between them. The germline CDR1 and CDR2 sequences are LNHDA and SQIVND (reference sequence). These data originate in a study of T cell responses to AZD1222 COVID-19 vaccine. The data were produced by immunoSEQ multiplex PCR, yet TCRdb's version contains in-frame clones alone and is incomplete. Of roughly 120,000 clones in the sample, less than 95% were seen once. The receptor was derived from an adult in good health. This specimen consisted of peripheral blood, obtained on day 0 of AZD1222 vaccination. The rearrangement links TRBV19 to TRBJ1-3; D gene uncertain. In nucleotides, the CDR3 is TGTGCCAGTAGTATAGGACATCCAGGACTGACTGTTCCTGGAAACACCATATATTTT. Translating gives CASSIGHPGLTVPGNTIYF.